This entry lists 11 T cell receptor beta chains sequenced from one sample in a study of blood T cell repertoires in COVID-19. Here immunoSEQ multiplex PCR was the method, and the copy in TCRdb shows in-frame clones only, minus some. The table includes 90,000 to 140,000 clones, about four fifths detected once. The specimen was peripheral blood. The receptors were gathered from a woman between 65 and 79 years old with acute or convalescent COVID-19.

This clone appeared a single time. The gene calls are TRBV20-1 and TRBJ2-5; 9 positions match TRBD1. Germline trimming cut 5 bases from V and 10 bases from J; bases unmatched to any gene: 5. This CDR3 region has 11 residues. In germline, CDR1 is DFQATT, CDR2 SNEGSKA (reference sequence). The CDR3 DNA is TGCAGTGCTCGACAGGGGGTATTCCAGTACTTC. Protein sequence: CSARQGVFQYF.

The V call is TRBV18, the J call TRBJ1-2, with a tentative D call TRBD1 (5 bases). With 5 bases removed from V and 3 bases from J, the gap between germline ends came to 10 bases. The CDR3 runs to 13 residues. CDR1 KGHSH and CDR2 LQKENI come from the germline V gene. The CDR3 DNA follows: TGTGCCAGCTCAGCAACGGGGGACTATGGCTACACCTTC. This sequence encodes CASSATGDYGYTF.

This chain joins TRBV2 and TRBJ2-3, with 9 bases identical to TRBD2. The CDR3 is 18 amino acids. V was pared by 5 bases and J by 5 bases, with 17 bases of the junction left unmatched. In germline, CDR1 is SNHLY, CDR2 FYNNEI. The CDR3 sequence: CASSPVVAGAGVEDTQYF. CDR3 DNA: TGTGCCAGCAGTCCCGTGGTAGCGGGAGCTGGGGTGGAAGATACGCAGTATTTT.

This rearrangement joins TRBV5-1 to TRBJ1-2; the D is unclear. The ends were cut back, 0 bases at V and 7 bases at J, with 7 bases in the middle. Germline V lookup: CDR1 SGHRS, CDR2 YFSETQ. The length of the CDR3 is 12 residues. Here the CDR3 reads CASSLEGSGYTF. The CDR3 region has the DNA TGCGCCAGCAGCTTGGAAGGGAGTGGCTACACCTTC.

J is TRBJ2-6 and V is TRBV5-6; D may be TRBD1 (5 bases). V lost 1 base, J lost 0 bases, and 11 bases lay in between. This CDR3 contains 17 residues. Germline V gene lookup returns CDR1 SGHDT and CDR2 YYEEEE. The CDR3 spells CASSLTQGTSGANVLTF. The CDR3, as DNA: TGTGCCAGCAGCTTGACTCAGGGTACCTCTGGGGCCAACGTCCTGACTTTC.

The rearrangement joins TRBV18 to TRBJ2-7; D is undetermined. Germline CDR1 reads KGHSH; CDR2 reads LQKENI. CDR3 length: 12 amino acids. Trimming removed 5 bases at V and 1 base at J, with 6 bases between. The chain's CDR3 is CASSTVSYEQYF. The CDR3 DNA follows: TGTGCCAGCTCAACAGTTTCCTACGAGCAGTACTTC.

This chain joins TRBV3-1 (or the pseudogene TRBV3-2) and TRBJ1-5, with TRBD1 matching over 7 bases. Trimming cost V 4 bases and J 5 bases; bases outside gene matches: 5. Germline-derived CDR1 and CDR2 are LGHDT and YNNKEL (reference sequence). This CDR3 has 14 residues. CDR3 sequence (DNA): TGTGCCAGCAGCCCGACAGGGACATATCAGCCCCAGCATTTT. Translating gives CASSPTGTYQPQHF.

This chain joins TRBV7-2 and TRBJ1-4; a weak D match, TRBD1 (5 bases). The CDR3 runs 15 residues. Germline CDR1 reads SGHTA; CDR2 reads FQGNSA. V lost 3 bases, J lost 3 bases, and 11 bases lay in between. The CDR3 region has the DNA TGTGCCAGCAGCTTGGGTCAAGGGGCTAATGAAAAACTGTTTTTT. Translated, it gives CASSLGQGANEKLFF.

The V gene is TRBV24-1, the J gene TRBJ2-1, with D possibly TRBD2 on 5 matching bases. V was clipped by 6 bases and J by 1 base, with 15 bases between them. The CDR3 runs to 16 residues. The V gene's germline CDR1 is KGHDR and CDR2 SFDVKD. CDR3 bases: TGTGCCACCAGTTCTTCTAGCACCAATTCCTACAATGAGCAGTTCTTC. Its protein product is CATSSSSTNSYNEQFF.

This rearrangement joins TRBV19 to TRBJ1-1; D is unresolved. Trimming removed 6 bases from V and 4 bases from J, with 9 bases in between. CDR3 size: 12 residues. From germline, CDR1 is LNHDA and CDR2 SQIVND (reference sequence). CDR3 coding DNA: TGTGCCAGTAGGATGCCGGGCACTGAAGCTTTCTTT. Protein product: CASRMPGTEAFF. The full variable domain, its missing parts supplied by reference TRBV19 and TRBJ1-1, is DGGITQSPKYLFRKEGQNVTLSCEQNLNHDAMYWYRQDPGQGLRLIYYSQIVNDFQKGDIAEGYSVSREKKESFPLTVTSAQKNPTAFYLCASRMPGTEAFFGQGTRLTVV.

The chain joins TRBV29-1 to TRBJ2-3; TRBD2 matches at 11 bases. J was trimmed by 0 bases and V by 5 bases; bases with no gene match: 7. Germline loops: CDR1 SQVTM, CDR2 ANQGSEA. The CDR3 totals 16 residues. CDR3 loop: CSVTGTSGSSTDTQYF. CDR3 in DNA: TGCAGCGTTACCGGGACTAGCGGTTCTAGCACAGATACGCAGTATTTT.